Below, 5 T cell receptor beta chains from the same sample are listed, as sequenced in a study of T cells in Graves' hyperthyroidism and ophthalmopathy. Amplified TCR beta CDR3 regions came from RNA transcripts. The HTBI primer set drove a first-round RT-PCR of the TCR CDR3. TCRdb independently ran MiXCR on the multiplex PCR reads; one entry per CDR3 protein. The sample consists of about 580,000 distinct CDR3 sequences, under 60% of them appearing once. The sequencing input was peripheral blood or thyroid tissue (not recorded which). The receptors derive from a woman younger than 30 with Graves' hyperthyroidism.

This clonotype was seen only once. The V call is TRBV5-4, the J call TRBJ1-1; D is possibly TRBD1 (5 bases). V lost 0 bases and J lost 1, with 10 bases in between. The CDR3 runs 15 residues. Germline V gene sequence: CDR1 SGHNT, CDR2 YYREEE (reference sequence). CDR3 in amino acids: CASSLGRDGNTEAFF. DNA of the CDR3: TGTGCCAGCAGCTTGGGCAGGGACGGGAACACTGAAGCTTTCTTT.

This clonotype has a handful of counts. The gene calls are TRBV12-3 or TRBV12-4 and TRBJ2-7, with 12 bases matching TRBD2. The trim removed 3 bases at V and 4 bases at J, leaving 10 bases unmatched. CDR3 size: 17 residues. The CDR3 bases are TGTGCCAGCAGTTTGGTCTCTAGCGGGGGGGATTTGTACGAGCAGTACTTC. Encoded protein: CASSLVSSGGDLYEQYF.

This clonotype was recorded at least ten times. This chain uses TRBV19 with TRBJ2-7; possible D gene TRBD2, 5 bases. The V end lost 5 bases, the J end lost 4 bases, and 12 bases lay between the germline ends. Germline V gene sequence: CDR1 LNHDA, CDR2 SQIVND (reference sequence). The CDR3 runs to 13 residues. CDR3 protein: CASSEGSGYEQYF. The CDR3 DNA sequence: TGTGCCAGTAGTGAGGGTTCGGGATACGAGCAGTACTTC.

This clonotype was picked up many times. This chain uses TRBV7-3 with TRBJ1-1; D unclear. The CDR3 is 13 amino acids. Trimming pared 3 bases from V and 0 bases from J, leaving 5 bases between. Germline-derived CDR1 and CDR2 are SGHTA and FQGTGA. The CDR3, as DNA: TGTGCCAGCAGCTTCACACTGAACACTGAAGCTTTCTTT. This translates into CASSFTLNTEAFF.

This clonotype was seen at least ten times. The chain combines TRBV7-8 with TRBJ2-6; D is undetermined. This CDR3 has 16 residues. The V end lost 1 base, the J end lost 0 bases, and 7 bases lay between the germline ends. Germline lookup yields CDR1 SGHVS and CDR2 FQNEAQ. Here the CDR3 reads CASSLEAASGANVLTF. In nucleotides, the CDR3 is TGTGCCAGCAGCTTAGAGGCAGCCTCTGGGGCCAACGTCCTGACTTTC.